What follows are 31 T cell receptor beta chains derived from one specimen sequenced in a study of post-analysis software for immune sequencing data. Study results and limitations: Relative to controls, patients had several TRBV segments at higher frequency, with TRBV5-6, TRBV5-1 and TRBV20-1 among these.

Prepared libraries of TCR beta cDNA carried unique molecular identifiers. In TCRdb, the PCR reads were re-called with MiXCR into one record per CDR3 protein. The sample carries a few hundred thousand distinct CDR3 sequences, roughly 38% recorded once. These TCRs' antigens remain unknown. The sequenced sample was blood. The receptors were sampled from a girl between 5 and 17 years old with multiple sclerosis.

CDR3 protein: CASSHLGGGTTDTQYF. The CDR3 DNA follows: TGCGCCAGCAGCCACCTCGGCGGGGGCACGACAGATACGCAGTATTTT. The V and J genes are TRBV4-3 and TRBJ2-3, with D possibly being TRBD2 (7 bases). Deletions cut 3 bases from V and 3 bases from J, with 16 bases between. CDR1 LGHNA and CDR2 YSLEER come from the germline V gene. CDR3 length: 16 amino acids.

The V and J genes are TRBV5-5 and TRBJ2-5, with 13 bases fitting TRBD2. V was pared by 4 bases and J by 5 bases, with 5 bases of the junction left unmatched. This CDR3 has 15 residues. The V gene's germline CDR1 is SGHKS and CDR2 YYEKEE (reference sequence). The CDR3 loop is CASSQLTSGGETQYF. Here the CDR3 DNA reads TGTGCCAGCAGCCAATTGACTAGCGGGGGGGAGACCCAGTACTTC.

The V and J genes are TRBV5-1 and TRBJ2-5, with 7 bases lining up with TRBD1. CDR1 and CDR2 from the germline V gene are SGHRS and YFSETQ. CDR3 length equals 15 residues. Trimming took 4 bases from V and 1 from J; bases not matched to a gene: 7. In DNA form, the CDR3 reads TGCGCCAGCAGCCATTCGGACAGGTTCCAAGAGACCCAGTACTTC. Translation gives CASSHSDRFQETQYF.

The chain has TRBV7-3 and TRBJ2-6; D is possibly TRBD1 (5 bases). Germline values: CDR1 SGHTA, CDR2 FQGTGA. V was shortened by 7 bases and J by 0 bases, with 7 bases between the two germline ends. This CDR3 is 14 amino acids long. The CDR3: CASKGDSGANVLTF. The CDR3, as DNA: TGTGCCAGCAAAGGGGACTCTGGGGCCAACGTCCTGACTTTC.

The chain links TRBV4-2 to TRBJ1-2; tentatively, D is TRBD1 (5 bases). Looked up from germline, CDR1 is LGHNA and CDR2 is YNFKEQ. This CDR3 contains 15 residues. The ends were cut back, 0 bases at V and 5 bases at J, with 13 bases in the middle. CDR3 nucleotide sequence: TGTGCCAGCAGCCAAGAGACGACAGCCCTATATGGCTACACCTTC. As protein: CASSQETTALYGYTF.

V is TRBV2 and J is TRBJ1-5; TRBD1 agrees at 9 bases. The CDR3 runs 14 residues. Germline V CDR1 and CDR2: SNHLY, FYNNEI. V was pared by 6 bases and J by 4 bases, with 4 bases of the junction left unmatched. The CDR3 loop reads CASRDRGPNQPQHF. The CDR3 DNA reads TGTGCCAGCAGGGACAGGGGCCCGAATCAGCCCCAGCATTTT.

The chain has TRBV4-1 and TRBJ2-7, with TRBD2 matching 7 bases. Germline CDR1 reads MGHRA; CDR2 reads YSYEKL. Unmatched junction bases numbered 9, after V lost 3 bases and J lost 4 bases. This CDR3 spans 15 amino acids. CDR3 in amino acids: CASSQIAGLTYEQYF. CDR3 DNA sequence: TGCGCCAGCAGCCAGATTGCGGGACTAACTTACGAGCAGTACTTC.

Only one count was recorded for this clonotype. Here the CDR3 DNA reads TGTGCCAGCAGTTACGGACTAGCGGGGAGGCCCGGGGAGCTGTTTTTT. This codes for CASSYGLAGRPGELFF. The chain combines TRBV7-8 with TRBJ2-2; 12 nucleotides agree with TRBD2. There are 16 residues in the CDR3. J lost 6 bases, V lost 6 bases, and 8 bases had no gene match. In germline, CDR1 is SGHVS, CDR2 FQNEAQ.

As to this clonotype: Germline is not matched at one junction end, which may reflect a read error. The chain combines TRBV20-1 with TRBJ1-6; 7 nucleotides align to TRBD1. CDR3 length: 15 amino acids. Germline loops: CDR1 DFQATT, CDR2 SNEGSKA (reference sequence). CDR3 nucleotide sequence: TGCAGTGCTAGAGGGAACAGGGGTACCCCTTCACCCCCCCACTTT. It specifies CSARGNRGTPSPPHF.

CDR3 sequence: CASSFRGSWGTDTQYF. CDR3 nucleotides: TGTGCCAGCAGTTTTAGGGGGTCTTGGGGCACAGATACGCAGTATTTT. This chain connects TRBV12-3 or TRBV12-4 to TRBJ2-3; a possible D gene is TRBD1 (6 bases). The CDR3 runs 16 residues. The V and J ends lost 3 bases and 1 base respectively, with 14 bases between them.

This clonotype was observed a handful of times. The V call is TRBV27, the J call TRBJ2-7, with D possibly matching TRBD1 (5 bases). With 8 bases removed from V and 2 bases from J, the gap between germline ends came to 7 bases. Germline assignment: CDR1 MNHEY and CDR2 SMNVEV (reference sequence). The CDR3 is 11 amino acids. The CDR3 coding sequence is TGTGCCAGCCGGACAACCTACGAGCAGTACTTC. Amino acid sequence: CASRTTYEQYF.

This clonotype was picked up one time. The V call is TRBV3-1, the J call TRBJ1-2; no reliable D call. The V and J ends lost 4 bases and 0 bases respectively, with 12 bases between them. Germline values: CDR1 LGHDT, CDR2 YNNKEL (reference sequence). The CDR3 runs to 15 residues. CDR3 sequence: CASSPTAVANYGYTF. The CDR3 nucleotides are TGTGCCAGCAGCCCCACAGCCGTGGCTAACTATGGCTACACCTTC.

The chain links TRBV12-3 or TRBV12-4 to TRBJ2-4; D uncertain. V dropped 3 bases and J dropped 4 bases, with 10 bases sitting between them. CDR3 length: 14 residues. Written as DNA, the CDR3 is TGTGCCAGCAGTTTCATGGCAGGAAAAAACATTCAGTACTTC. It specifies CASSFMAGKNIQYF.

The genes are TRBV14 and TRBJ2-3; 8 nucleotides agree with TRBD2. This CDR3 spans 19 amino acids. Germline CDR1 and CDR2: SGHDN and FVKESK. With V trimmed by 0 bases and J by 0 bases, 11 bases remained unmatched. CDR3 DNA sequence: TGTGCCAGCAGCCAAGATCCCAGCGGGGGATACTCTAGCACAGATACGCAGTATTTT. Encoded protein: CASSQDPSGGYSSTDTQYF.

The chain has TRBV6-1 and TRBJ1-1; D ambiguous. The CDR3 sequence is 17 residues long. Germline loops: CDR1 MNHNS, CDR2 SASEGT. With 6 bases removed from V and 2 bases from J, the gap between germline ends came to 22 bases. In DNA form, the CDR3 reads TGTGCCAGCAGCCGCTCCCCACCCGGGCGTGTTAACACTGAAGCTTTCTTT. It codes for CASSRSPPGRVNTEAFF.

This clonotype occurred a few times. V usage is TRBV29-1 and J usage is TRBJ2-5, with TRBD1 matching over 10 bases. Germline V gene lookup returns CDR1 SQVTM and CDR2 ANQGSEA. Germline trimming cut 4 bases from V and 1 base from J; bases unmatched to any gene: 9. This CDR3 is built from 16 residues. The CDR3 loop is CSVAGTGVSGQETQYF. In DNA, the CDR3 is TGCAGCGTTGCCGGGACAGGGGTTTCTGGCCAAGAGACCCAGTACTTC. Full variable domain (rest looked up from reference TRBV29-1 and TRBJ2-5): SAVISQKPSRDICQRGTSLTIQCQVDSQVTMMFWYRQQPGQSLTLIATANQGSEATYESGFVIDKFPISRPNLTFSTLTVSNMSPEDSSIYLCSVAGTGVSGQETQYFGPGTRLLVL.

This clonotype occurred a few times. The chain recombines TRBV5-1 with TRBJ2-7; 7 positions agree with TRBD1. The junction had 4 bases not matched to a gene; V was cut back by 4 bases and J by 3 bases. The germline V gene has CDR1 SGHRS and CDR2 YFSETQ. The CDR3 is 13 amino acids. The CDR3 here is CASSVGQFYEQYF. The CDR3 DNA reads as TGCGCCAGCAGCGTGGGACAGTTCTACGAGCAGTACTTC.

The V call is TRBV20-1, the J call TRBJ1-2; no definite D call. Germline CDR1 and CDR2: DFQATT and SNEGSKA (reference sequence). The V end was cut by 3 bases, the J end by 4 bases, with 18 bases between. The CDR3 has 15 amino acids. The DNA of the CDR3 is TGCAGTGCTAGGGCACTGGACGGACCCCTCTATGGCTACACCTTC. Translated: CSARALDGPLYGYTF.

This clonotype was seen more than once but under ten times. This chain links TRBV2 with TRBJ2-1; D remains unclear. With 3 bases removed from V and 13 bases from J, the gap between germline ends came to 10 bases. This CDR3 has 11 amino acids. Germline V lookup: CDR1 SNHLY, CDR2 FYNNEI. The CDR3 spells CASSEAQTQFF. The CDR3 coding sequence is TGTGCCAGCAGTGAGGCCCAAACTCAGTTCTTC.

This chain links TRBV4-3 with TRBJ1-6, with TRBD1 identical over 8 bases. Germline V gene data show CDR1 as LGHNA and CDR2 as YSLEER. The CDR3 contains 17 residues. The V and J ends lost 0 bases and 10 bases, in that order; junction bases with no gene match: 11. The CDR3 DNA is TGCGCCAGCAGCCAAGATTACCCGGACAGGGTTGGATCACCCCTCCACTTT. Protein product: CASSQDYPDRVGSPLHF.

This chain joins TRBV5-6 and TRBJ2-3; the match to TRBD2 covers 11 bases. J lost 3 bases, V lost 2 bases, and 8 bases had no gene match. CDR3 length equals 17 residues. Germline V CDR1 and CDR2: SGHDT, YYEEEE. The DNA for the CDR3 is TGTGCCAGCAGCTTCTCTAGCGGGGGGTCCGTGACAGATACGCAGTATTTT. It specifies CASSFSSGGSVTDTQYF.

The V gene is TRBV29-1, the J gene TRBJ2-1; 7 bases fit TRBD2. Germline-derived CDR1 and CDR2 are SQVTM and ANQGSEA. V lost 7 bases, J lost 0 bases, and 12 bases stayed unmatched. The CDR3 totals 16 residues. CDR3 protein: CSGASGDSSSYNEQFF. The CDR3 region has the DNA TGCAGCGGGGCTAGCGGAGATTCGAGCTCCTACAATGAGCAGTTCTTC.

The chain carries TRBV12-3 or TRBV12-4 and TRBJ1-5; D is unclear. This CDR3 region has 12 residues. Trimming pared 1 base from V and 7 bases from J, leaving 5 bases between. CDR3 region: CASSLDSQPQHF. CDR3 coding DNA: TGTGCCAGCAGTTTAGACTCGCAGCCCCAGCATTTT.

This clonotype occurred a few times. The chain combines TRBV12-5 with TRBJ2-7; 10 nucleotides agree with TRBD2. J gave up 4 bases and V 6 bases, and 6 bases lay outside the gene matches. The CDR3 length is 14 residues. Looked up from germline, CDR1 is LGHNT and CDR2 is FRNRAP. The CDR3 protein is CASGLAGALYEQYF. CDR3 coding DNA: TGTGCTAGTGGGCTAGCGGGGGCCTTATACGAGCAGTACTTC.

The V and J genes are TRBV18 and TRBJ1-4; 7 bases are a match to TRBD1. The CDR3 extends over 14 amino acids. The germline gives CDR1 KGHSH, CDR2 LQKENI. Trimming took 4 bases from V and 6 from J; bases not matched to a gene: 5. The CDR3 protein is CASSHRGIDEKLFF. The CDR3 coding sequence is TGTGCCAGCTCACACAGGGGAATCGATGAAAAACTGTTTTTT.

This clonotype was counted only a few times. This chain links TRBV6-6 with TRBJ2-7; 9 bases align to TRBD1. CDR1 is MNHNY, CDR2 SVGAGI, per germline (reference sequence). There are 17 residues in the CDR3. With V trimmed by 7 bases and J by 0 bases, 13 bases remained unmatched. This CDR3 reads CASTQGRTGVNSYEQYF. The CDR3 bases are TGTGCCAGCACTCAAGGCCGGACAGGGGTCAACTCCTACGAGCAGTACTTC.

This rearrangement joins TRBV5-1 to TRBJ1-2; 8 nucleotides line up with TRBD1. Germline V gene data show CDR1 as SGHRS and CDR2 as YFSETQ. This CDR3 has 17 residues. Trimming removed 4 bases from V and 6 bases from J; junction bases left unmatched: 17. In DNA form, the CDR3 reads TGCGCCAGCAGCGCCACAGGGGGTTCCGTGCTATTAGATGGCTACACCTTC. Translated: CASSATGGSVLLDGYTF.

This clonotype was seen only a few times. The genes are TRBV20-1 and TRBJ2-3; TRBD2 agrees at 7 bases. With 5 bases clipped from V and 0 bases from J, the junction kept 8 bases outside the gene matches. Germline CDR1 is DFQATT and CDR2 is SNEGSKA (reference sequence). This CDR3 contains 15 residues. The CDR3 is CSAHPSAGSTDTQYF. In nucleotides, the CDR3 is TGCAGTGCTCACCCCTCAGCGGGGAGCACAGATACGCAGTATTTT.

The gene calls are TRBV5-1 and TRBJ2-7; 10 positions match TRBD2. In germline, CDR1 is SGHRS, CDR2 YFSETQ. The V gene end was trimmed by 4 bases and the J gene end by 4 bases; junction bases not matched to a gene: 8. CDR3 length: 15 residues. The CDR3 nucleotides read TGCGCCAGCAGCCCTACTAGCGGGGCCGTATACGAGCAGTACTTC. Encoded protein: CASSPTSGAVYEQYF. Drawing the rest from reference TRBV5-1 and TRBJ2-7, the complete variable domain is KAGVTQTPRYLIKTRGQQVTLSCSPISGHRSVSWYQQTPGQGLQFLFEYFSETQRNKGNFPGRFSGRQFSNSRSEMNVSTLELGDSALYLCASSPTSGAVYEQYFGPGTRLTVT.

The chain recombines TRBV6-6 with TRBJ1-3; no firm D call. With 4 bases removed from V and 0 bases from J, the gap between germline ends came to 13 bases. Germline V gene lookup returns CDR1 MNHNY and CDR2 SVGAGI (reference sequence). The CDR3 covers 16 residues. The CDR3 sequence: CASSWLPGTSGNTIYF. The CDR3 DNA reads TGTGCCAGCAGTTGGCTGCCAGGAACCTCTGGAAACACCATATATTTT.

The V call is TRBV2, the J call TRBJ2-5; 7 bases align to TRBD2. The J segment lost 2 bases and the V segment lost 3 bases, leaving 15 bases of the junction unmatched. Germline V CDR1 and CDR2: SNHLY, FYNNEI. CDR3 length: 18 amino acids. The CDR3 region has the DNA TGTGCCAGCAGTGACCCCCTGGGTAGCGGGTTCTCTCAAGAGACCCAGTACTTC. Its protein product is CASSDPLGSGFSQETQYF.